This TCR beta chain was captured by sequencing in a study of blood T cell repertoires in COVID-19. As handled by the study authors: Counts of nucleated cells, estimated from reference gene primer amplification, were obtained. TCRdb's copy holds only in-frame clones and misses some; the assay was immunoSEQ multiplex PCR. For V, J and clone size, that table is used; D and trimming come from the DNA. Of approximately 97,000 clones detected, 75% to 95% appear once; the ten largest clones hold about 1.7%. This CDR3 comprises 14 residues. CDR1 is SEHNR, CDR2 FQNEAQ, per germline (reference sequence). V lost 1 base, J lost 10 bases, and 15 bases lay in between.

The sample taken for sequencing was peripheral blood. The TCR comes from a man aged 55 to 70 with acute or convalescent COVID-19. This sequence joins TRBV7-9 and TRBJ2-3, with no clear D. The CDR3 reads CASSLEVGKRAQYF. The CDR3 region has the DNA TGTGCCAGCAGCTTAGAAGTTGGAAAACGGGCGCAGTATTTT.